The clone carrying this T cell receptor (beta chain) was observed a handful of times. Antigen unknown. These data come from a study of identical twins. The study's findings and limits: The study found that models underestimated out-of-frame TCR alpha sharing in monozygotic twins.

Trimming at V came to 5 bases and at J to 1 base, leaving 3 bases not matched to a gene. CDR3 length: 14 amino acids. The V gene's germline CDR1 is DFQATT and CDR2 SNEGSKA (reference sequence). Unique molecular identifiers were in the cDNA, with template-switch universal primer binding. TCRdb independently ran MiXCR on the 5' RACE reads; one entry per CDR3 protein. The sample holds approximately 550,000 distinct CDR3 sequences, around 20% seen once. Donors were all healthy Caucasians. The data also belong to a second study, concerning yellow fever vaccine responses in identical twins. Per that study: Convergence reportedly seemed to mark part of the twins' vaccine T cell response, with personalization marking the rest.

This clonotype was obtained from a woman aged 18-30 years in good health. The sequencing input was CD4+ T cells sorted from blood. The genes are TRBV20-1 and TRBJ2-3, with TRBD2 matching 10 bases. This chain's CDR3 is CSAVSGGGTDTQYF. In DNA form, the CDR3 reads TGCAGTGCTGTCAGCGGGGGGGGCACAGATACGCAGTATTTT.